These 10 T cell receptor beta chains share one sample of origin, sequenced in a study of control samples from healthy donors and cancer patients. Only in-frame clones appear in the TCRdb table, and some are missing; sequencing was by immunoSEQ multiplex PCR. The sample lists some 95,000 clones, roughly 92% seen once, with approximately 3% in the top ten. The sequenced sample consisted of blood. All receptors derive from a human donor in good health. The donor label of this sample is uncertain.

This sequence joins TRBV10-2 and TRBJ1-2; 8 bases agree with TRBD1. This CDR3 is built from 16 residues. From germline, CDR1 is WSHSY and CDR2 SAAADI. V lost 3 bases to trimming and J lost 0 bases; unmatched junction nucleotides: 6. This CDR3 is CASSDRTGHTNYGYTF. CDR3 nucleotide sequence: TGCGCCAGCAGTGACCGGACAGGGCATACTAACTATGGCTACACCTTC.

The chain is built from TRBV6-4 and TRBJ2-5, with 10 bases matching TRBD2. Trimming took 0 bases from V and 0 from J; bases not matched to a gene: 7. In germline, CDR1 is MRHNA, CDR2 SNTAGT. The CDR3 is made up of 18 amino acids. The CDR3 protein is CASSDSSSGGPHQETQYF. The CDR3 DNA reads TGTGCCAGCAGTGACTCGTCTAGCGGGGGACCCCACCAAGAGACCCAGTACTTC.

CDR3 nucleotides: TGTGCCAGCAGCCGGACATCTCCCAATCAGCCCCAGCATTTT. It codes for CASSRTSPNQPQHF. The gene calls are TRBV6-2 or TRBV6-3 and TRBJ1-5, with D possibly matching TRBD1 (5 bases). The CDR3 contains 14 residues. The germline V gene has CDR1 MNHEY and CDR2 SVGEGT. Trimming left V 6 bases short and J 3 bases short, with 12 bases between.

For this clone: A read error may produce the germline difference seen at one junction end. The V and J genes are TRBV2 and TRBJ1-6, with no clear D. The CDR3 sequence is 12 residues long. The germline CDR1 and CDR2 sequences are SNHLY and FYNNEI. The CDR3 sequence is CASSEDRSPLHF. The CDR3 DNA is TGTGCCAGCAGCGAAGATCGATCACCCCTCCACTTT.

The CDR3 region is CASSGTRNQPQHF. In DNA, the CDR3 is TGTGCCAGCTCGGGGACGCGCAATCAGCCCCAGCATTTT. The V and J genes are TRBV18 and TRBJ1-5; perhaps TRBD1 as D (5 bases). This CDR3 is built from 13 residues. Germline V gene data show CDR1 as KGHSH and CDR2 as LQKENI. The germline V and J ends were trimmed by 6 bases and 2 bases, with 8 bases remaining between them.

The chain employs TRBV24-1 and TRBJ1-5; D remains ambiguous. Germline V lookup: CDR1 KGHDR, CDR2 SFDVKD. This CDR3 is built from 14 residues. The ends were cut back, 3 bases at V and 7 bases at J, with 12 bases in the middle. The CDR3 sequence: CATSDGGGGQPQHF. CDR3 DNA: TGTGCCACCAGTGATGGCGGCGGAGGGCAGCCCCAGCATTTT.

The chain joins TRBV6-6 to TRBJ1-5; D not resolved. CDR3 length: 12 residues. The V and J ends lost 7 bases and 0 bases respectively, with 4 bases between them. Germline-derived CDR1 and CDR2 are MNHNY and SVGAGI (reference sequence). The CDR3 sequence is CASKLSNQPQHF. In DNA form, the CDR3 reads TGTGCCAGCAAACTTAGCAATCAGCCCCAGCATTTT.

The CDR3 sequence: CASSRMGTDSYEQYF. Here the CDR3 DNA reads TGTGCCAGCAGCCGAATGGGGACAGACTCCTACGAGCAGTACTTC. The gene calls are TRBV3-1 (or the pseudogene TRBV3-2) and TRBJ2-7; 7 bases line up with TRBD1. The CDR3 covers 15 residues. Germline V gene lookup returns CDR1 LGHDT and CDR2 YNNKEL (reference sequence). After removal of 4 bases from V and 0 bases from J, the junction contained 6 bases not matched to a gene.

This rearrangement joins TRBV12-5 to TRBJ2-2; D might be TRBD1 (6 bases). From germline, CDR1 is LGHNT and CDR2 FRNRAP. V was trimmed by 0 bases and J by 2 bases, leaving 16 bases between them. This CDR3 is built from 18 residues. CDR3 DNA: TGTGCTAGTGGTTTGGTTCAGGATGGGACACTTAACACCGGGGAGCTGTTTTTT. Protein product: CASGLVQDGTLNTGELFF.

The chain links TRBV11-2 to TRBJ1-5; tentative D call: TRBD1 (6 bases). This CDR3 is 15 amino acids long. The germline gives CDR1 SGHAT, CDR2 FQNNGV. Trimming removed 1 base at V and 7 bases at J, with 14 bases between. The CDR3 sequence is CASSLGDRLGQPQHF. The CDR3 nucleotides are TGTGCCAGCAGCTTAGGTGACAGGTTGGGGCAGCCCCAGCATTTT.